The entry that follows covers one TCR beta chain sequence. The antigen is not known. These data belong to a study of Graves' ophthalmopathy and Graves' hyperthyroidism. Study context: Sampling took place at initial diagnosis, with peripheral blood obtained before any treatment. Study outcomes and limitations: A model built from 13 signatures distinguished ophthalmopathy from stable hyperthyroidism with 87.88% sensitivity and about 81% specificity.

Germline trimming cut 7 bases from V and 4 bases from J; bases unmatched to any gene: 0. The CDR3 is 13 amino acids. Germline V gives CDR1 WNHNN, CDR2 SYGVQD (reference sequence). For repertoire sequencing, the TCR beta CDR3 regions were amplified from RNA transcripts. An initial RT-PCR round employing HTBI primers preceded a second-round multiplex PCR. MiXCR, run by TCRdb on the multiplex PCR reads, gives a single entry per CDR3 protein. The repertoire holds roughly 230,000 distinct CDR3 sequences, with 20% to 25% as singletons. The gene calls are TRBV10-1 and TRBJ2-2; 10 bases agree with TRBD2. The material sequenced was peripheral blood. The receptor comes from a woman aged 45-60 years with Graves' ophthalmopathy. As DNA, the CDR3 is TGCGCCAGCACTAGCGGGGGCACCGGGGAGCTGTTTTTT. It encodes CASTSGGTGELFF.